Sequencing of this TCR beta chain was carried out in a study of shared clonotypes between healthy human individuals. Method: immunoSEQ multiplex PCR; TCRdb's copy keeps in-frame clones and lacks some. The sample lists some 2,500,000 clones, 80% to 95% occurring once. The V gene lost 3 bases and the J gene lost 4 bases, with 15 bases spanning the gap. CDR1 and CDR2 from the germline V gene are LNHDA and SQIVND (reference sequence). The CDR3 loop spans 15 amino acids. About this clone: Its antigen is not known.

Study-wide findings and caveats: Non-shared clonotypes displayed generation probabilities falling below those of clonotypes present in all four donors.

The receptor was derived from a man between 18 and 35 years old in good health. Some clones in this sample may be carry-over from other donors' samples. This chain uses TRBV19 with TRBJ1-2; D is perhaps TRBD1 (5 bases). Input material: naive CD4+ T cells from PBMCs. Regarding subset: CD45RA+ positively selected. The CDR3 region is CASSIQRDGSYGYTF. CDR3 in DNA: TGTGCCAGTAGTATCCAGAGGGACGGTTCCTATGGCTACACCTTC. Combining the CDR3 with reference TRBV19 and TRBJ1-2 gives the whole variable domain DGGITQSPKYLFRKEGQNVTLSCEQNLNHDAMYWYRQDPGQGLRLIYYSQIVNDFQKGDIAEGYSVSREKKESFPLTVTSAQKNPTAFYLCASSIQRDGSYGYTFGSGTRLTVV.